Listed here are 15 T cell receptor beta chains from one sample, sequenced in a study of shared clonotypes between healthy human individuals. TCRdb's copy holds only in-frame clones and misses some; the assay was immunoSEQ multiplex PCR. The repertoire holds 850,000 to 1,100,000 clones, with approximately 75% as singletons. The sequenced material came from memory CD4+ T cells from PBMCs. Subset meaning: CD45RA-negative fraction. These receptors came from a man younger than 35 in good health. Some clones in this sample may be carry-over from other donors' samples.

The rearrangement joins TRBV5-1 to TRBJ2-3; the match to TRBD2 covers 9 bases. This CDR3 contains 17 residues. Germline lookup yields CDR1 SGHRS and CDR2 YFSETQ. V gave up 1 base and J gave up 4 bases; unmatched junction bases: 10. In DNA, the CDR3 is TGCGCCAGCAGCTTGACCCGTAGCGGGAGCGGATCAGATACGCAGTATTTT. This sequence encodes CASSLTRSGSGSDTQYF.

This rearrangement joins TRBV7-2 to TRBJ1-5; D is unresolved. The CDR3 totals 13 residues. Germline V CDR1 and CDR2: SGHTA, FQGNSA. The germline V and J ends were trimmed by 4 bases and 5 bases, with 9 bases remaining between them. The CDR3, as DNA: TGTGCCAGCAGCTCCTATAAGTATCAGCCCCAGCATTTT. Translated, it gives CASSSYKYQPQHF.

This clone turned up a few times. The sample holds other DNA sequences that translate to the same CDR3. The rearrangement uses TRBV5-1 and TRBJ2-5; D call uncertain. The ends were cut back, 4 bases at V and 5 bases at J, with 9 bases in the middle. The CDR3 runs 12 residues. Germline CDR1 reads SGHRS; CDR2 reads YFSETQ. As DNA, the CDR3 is TGCGCCAGCAGCCTCGAAGGTGAGACCCAGTACTTC. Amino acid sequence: CASSLEGETQYF.

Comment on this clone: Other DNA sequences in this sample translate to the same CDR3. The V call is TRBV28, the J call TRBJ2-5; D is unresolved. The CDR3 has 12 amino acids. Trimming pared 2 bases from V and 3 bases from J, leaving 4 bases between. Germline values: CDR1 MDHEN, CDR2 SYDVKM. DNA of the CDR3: TGTGCCAGCAGTTTACTCAAAGAGACCCAGTACTTC. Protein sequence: CASSLLKETQYF.

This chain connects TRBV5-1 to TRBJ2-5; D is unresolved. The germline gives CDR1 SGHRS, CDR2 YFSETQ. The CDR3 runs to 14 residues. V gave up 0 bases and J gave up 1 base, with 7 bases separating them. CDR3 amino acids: CASSLDGPQETQYF. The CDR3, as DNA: TGCGCCAGCAGCTTGGACGGACCCCAAGAGACCCAGTACTTC.

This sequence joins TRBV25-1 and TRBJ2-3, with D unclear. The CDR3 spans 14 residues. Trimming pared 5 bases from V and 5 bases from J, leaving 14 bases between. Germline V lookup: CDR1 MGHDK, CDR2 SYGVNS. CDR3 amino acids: CASSWRSEGDTQYF. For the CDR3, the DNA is TGTGCCAGCAGTTGGCGGAGCGAAGGAGATACGCAGTATTTT.

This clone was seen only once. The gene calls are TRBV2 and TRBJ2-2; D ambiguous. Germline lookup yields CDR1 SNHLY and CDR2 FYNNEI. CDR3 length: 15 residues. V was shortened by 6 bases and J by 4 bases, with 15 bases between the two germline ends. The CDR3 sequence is CASSVRHTGTGELFF. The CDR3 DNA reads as TGTGCCAGCAGCGTAAGACACACCGGCACCGGGGAGCTGTTTTTT.

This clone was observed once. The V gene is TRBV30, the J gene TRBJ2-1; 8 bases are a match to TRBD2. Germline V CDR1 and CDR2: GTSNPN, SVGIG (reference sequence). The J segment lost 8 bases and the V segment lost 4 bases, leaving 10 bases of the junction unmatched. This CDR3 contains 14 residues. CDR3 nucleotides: TGTGCCTGGAATCCCGGGAGGGCCCTCTATGAGCAGTTCTTC. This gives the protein CAWNPGRALYEQFF. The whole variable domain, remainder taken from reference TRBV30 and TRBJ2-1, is SQTIHQWPATLVQPVGSPLSLECTVEGTSNPNLYWYRQAAGRGLQLLFYSVGIGQISSEVPQNLSASRPQDRQFILSSKKLLLSDSGFYLCAWNPGRALYEQFFGPGTRLTVL.

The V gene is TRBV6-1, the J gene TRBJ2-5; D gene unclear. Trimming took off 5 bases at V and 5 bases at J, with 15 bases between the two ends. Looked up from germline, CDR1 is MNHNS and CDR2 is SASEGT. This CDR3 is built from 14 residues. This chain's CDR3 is CASSKRENSETQYF. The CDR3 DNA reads TGTGCCAGCAGTAAAAGGGAAAATAGCGAGACCCAGTACTTC.

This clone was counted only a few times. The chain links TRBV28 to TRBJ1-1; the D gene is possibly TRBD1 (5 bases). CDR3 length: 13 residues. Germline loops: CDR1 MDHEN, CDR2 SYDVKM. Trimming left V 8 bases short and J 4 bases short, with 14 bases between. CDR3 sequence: CASHTEGPTEAFF. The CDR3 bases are TGTGCCAGCCACACGGAGGGACCCACTGAAGCTTTCTTT.

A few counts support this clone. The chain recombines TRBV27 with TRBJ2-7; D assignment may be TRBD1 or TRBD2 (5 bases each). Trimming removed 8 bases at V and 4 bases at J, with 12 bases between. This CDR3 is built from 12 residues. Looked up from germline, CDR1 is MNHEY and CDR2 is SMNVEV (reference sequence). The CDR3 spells CASWDRNYEQYF. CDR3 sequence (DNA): TGTGCCAGCTGGGACCGAAATTACGAGCAGTACTTC.

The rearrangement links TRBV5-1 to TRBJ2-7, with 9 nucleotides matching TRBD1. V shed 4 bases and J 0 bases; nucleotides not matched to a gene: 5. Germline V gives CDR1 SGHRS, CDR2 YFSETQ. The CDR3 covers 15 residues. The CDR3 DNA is TGCGCCAGCAGCCCAGGACAGGGGTACTCCTACGAGCAGTACTTC. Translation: CASSPGQGYSYEQYF.

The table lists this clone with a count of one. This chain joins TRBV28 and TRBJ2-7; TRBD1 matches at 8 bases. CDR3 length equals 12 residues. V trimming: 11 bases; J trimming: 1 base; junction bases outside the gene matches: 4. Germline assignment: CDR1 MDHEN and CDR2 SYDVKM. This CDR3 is CAVRTGSYEQYF. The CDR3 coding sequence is TGTGCCGTGAGGACAGGGTCCTACGAGCAGTACTTC.

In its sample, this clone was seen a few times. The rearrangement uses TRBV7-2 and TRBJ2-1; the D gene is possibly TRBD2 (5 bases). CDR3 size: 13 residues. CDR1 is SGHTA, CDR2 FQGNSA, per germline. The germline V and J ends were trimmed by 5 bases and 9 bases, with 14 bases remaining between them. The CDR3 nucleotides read TGTGCCAGCAGCCCCCGCCCGGACTCTGAGCAGTTCTTC. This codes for CASSPRPDSEQFF.

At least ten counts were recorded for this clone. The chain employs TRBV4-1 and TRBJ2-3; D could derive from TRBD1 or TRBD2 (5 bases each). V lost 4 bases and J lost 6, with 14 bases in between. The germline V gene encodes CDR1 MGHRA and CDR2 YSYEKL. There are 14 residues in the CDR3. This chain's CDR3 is CASSLGPQGDTQYF. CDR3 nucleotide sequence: TGCGCCAGCAGCCTGGGACCACAAGGGGATACGCAGTATTTT.